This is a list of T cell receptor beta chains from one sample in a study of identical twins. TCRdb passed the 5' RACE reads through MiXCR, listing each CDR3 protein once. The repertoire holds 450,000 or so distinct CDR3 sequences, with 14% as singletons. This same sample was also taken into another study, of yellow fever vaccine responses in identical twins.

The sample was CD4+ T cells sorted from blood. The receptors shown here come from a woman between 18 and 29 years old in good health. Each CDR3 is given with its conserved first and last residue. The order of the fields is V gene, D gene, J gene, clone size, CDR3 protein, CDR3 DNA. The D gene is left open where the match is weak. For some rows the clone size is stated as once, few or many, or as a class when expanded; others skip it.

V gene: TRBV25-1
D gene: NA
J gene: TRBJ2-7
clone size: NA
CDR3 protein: CASSEGDKSYEQYF
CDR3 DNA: TGTGCCAGCAGTGAGGGAGACAAATCCTACGAGCAGTACTTC

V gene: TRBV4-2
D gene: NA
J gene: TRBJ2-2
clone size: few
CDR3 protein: CASSQDLTKDANTGELFF
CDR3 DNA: TGTGCCAGCAGCCAAGATCTCACAAAGGACGCGAACACCGGGGAGCTGTTTTTT

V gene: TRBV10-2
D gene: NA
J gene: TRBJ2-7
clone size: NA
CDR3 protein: CASSESVQGREQYF
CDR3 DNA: TGCGCCAGCAGTGAGTCTGTTCAAGGTCGCGAGCAGTACTTC

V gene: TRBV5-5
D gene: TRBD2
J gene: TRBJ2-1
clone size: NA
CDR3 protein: CASSLGWGGNEQFF
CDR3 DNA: TGTGCCAGCAGCTTGGGTTGGGGGGGGAATGAGCAGTTCTTC

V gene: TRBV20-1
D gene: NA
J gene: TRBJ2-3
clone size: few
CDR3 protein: CSSEGDTDTQYF
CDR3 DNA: TGCAGCTCCGAAGGAGACACAGATACGCAGTATTTT

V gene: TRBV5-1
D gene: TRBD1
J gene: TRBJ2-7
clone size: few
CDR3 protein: CASSLASGTGISYEQYF
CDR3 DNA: TGCGCCAGCAGCTTGGCTTCTGGGACAGGGATTTCCTACGAGCAGTACTTC

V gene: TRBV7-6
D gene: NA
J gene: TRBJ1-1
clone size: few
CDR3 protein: CASSLDIGTEAFF
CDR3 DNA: TGTGCCAGCAGCCTGGATATCGGCACTGAAGCTTTCTTT

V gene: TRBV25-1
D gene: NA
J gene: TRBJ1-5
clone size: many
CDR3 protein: CASSESGRGGNQPQHF
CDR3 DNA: TGTGCCAGCAGTGAATCGGGCAGGGGAGGCAATCAGCCCCAGCATTTT

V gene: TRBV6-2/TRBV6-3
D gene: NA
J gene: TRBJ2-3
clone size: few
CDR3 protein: CASSYQDTDTQYF
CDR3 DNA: TGTGCCAGCAGTTACCAGGACACAGATACGCAGTATTTT

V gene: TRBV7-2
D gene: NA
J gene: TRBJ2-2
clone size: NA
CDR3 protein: CASSLVAGSNTGELFF
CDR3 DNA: TGTGCCAGCAGCTTAGTGGCGGGGTCGAACACTGGGGAGCTGTTTTTT

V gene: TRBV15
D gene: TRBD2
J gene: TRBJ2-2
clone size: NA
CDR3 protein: CATSRDAGAVGELFF
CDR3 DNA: TGTGCCACCAGCAGAGATGCGGGAGCGGTCGGGGAGCTGTTTTTT